This T cell receptor beta chain was recovered during a study of identifying expanded T cells in peripheral blood. V shed 5 bases and J 4 bases; nucleotides not matched to a gene: 5. The CDR3 length is 14 residues. CDR1 is SGHRS, CDR2 YFSETQ, per germline. Collection occurred without any documented infections or immune events in donors. The repertoire was sequenced with immunoSEQ multiplex PCR; TCRdb's copy has only in-frame clones and lacks some. Among more than 70,000 clones listed, approximately 83% were seen once. The V and J genes are TRBV5-1 and TRBJ2-3; 9 nucleotides match TRBD2. The specimen was blood. This sequence was found in a person aged 18 to 75 in good health. In DNA, the CDR3 is TGCGCCAGCAGTACCAGCGGGGGGCCAGATACGCAGTATTTT. Its translation: CASSTSGGPDTQYF.